This entry is about one T cell receptor (beta chain). A much larger clone is a single base away; this may be a read error. The sample is drawn from a study of CD8 T cells in ankylosing spondylitis. The CDR3 is 13 residues long. Germline V gene data show CDR1 as SGHTA and CDR2 as FQGNSA. TCRdb redid the calling of the 5' RACE reads with MiXCR, one entry per CDR3 protein. The sample records hundreds of thousands of distinct CDR3 sequences, approximately 10% being singletons. The TCR sequence derives from a male donor with ankylosing spondylitis or in good health (not recorded which). The specimen was blood, either unsorted or a sorted T cell fraction (not recorded which). The rearrangement joins TRBV7-2 to TRBJ1-2; a possible D gene is TRBD1 (5 bases). The CDR3 loop reads CASSSTALYGDTF. In DNA form, the CDR3 reads TGTGCCAGCAGCTCGACAGCGCTCTATGGCGACACCTTC.